Listed here are 21 T cell receptor beta chains from one sample, sequenced in a study of OX40 agonist ivuxolimab in advanced cancers. Produced via immunoSEQ multiplex PCR; TCRdb's table is partial and in-frame only. In the table there are around 20,000 clones, approximately 86% of which are singletons. Sequencing was performed on CD4+ or CD8+ T cells sorted from blood, taken in a trial of the OX40 agonist ivuxolimab. These receptors were taken from an adult with an advanced solid tumor such as melanoma, head and neck, liver or kidney cancer.

The chain combines TRBV6-5 with TRBJ2-1, with D possibly TRBD2 on 5 matching bases. Germline V gives CDR1 MNHEY, CDR2 SVGAGI. The V end lost 5 bases, the J end lost 0 bases, and 11 bases lay between the germline ends. CDR3 length: 15 amino acids. The CDR3 here is CASSPAGVSYNEQFF. The CDR3, as DNA: TGTGCCAGCAGTCCTGCCGGGGTCTCCTACAATGAGCAGTTCTTC.

The CDR3 DNA follows: TGTGCCAGCAGCGCTCACACCTGGGCGGGAGCAGGCAATGAGCAGTTCTTC. Translating it yields CASSAHTWAGAGNEQFF. This sequence joins TRBV9 and TRBJ2-1, with 7 nucleotides matching TRBD2. This CDR3 is 17 amino acids long. With V trimmed by 3 bases and J by 6 bases, 15 bases remained unmatched. Looked up from germline, CDR1 is SGDLS and CDR2 is YYNGEE. The entire variable domain, with the rest obtained from reference TRBV9 and TRBJ2-1, is as follows: DSGVTQTPKHLITATGQRVTLRCSPRSGDLSVYWYQQSLDQGLQFLIQYYNGEERAKGNILERFSAQQFPDLHSELNLSSLELGDSALYFCASSAHTWAGAGNEQFFGPGTRLTVL.

The gene calls are TRBV5-6 and TRBJ1-2; TRBD1 matches 8 bases. Germline values: CDR1 SGHDT, CDR2 YYEEEE. The CDR3 runs to 14 residues. J gave up 8 bases and V 3 bases, and 9 bases lay outside the gene matches. The DNA for the CDR3 is TGTGCCAGCAGCTCATCGGACAGGGAGTACGGCTACACCTTC. Its protein product is CASSSSDREYGYTF. The complete variable domain, with remaining parts taken from reference TRBV5-6 and TRBJ1-2, reads DAGVTQSPTHLIKTRGQQVTLRCSPKSGHDTVSWYQQALGQGPQFIFQYYEEEERQRGNFPDRFSGHQFPNYSSELNVNALLLGDSALYLCASSSSDREYGYTFGSGTRLTVV.

The chain carries TRBV5-1 and TRBJ1-4, with TRBD1 identical over 10 bases. Losses at the gene ends were 1 base for V and 7 bases for J; bases not matched to a gene: 10. Germline values: CDR1 SGHRS, CDR2 YFSETQ. The CDR3 loop spans 17 amino acids. The CDR3 bases are TGCGCCAGCAGCTTGTGGGGGACAGGGGAGGATCGTGAAAAACTGTTTTTT. This encodes CASSLWGTGEDREKLFF.

The chain has TRBV11-2 and TRBJ2-1, with a weak D call TRBD1 (5 bases). CDR1 and CDR2 from the germline V gene are SGHAT and FQNNGV. The CDR3 has 14 residues. V shed 0 bases and J shed 6 bases, with 9 bases lying between them. CDR3 loop: CASSLEGRVNEQFF. CDR3 DNA sequence: TGTGCCAGCAGCTTAGAGGGCAGGGTCAATGAGCAGTTCTTC.

The gene calls are TRBV5-5 and TRBJ1-2; 8 bases are a match to TRBD1. In germline, CDR1 is SGHKS, CDR2 YYEKEE (reference sequence). The length of the CDR3 is 14 residues. V shed 4 bases, J shed 4 bases, and the junction held 6 bases outside the gene matches. The CDR3 protein is CASSTGQGGYGYTF. For the CDR3, the DNA is TGTGCCAGCAGCACCGGACAGGGTGGCTATGGCTACACCTTC.

The chain links TRBV5-1 to TRBJ2-7; D is perhaps TRBD2 (5 bases). Trimming shortened V by 6 bases and J by 1 base, and 14 bases separated the two germline ends. In germline, CDR1 is SGHRS, CDR2 YFSETQ. This CDR3 contains 14 residues. CDR3 loop: CASTWGDYSYEQYF. Written as DNA, the CDR3 is TGCGCCAGCACGTGGGGTGACTATTCCTACGAGCAGTACTTC. The full variable domain, completed using reference TRBV5-1 and TRBJ2-7, is KAGVTQTPRYLIKTRGQQVTLSCSPISGHRSVSWYQQTPGQGLQFLFEYFSETQRNKGNFPGRFSGRQFSNSRSEMNVSTLELGDSALYLCASTWGDYSYEQYFGPGTRLTVT.

The rearrangement joins TRBV5-4 to TRBJ2-1; TRBD2 might be the D (6 bases). This CDR3 has 13 residues. Trimming took off 7 bases at V and 4 bases at J, with 12 bases between the two ends. Germline CDR1 is SGHNT and CDR2 is YYREEE (reference sequence). The CDR3 sequence is CASEDSGYNEQFF. The CDR3 DNA sequence: TGTGCCAGCGAAGATAGCGGTTACAATGAGCAGTTCTTC.

The chain couples TRBV4-3 to TRBJ2-1; possible D gene TRBD2, 7 bases. There are 19 residues in the CDR3. Trimming shortened V by 5 bases and J by 2 bases, and 25 bases separated the two germline ends. Germline V gene sequence: CDR1 LGHNA, CDR2 YSLEER. The CDR3 loop is CASSLRVGGAEDAYNEQFF. CDR3 nucleotide sequence: TGCGCCAGCAGCTTACGGGTGGGGGGGGCCGAGGATGCCTACAATGAGCAGTTCTTC.

The V call is TRBV27, the J call TRBJ2-1; weak D call: TRBD2 (6 bases). V lost 3 bases, J lost 5 bases, and 8 bases lay in between. The CDR3 has 13 amino acids. The germline gives CDR1 MNHEY, CDR2 SMNVEV (reference sequence). This CDR3 reads CASSFRRDNEQFF. The CDR3 nucleotides read TGTGCCAGCAGTTTTAGGAGGGACAATGAGCAGTTCTTC.

V and J are TRBV7-3 and TRBJ2-2; unclear D gene. Trimming pared 2 bases from V and 8 bases from J, leaving 9 bases between. In germline, CDR1 is SGHTA, CDR2 FQGTGA. The CDR3 runs to 13 residues. The CDR3 DNA reads TGTGCCAGCAGCTTATTGTTATCGGGGGAGCTGTTTTTT. Protein: CASSLLLSGELFF. Using reference TRBV7-3 and TRBJ2-2 for the parts outside the CDR3, the full variable domain is GAGVSQTPSNKVTEKGKYVELRCDPISGHTALYWYRQSLGQGPEFLIYFQGTGAADDSGLPNDRFFAVRPEGSVSTLKIQRTERGDSAVYLCASSLLLSGELFFGEGSRLTVL.

V and J are TRBV4-3 and TRBJ2-4, with TRBD1 matching over 8 bases. The CDR3 consists of 15 residues. Trimming cost V 4 bases and J 1 base; bases outside gene matches: 3. CDR1 LGHNA and CDR2 YSLEER come from the germline V gene. Here the CDR3 reads CASSPTGDAKNIQYF. In DNA form, the CDR3 reads TGCGCCAGCAGCCCGACAGGGGACGCCAAAAACATTCAGTACTTC.

This rearrangement joins TRBV29-1 to TRBJ2-1, with TRBD2 as a possible D gene (5 bases). V shed 1 base and J shed 8 bases, with 15 bases lying between them. Germline values: CDR1 SQVTM, CDR2 ANQGSEA. This CDR3 has 14 residues. The CDR3 loop reads CSVEGGIHGDEQFF. The CDR3 nucleotides read TGCAGCGTTGAAGGAGGGATTCACGGCGATGAGCAGTTCTTC.

This clone was observed a handful of times. V gene TRBV6-1 combines with J gene TRBJ2-6; no clear D gene. V lost 0 bases and J lost 1, with 4 bases in between. This CDR3 is 15 amino acids long. Germline loops: CDR1 MNHNS, CDR2 SASEGT. The CDR3 DNA reads as TGTGCCAGCAGTGAAGCAGGGTCTGGGGCCAACGTCCTGACTTTC. Translated: CASSEAGSGANVLTF.

V and J are TRBV28 and TRBJ2-2; no clear D gene. Trimming removed 5 bases at V and 0 bases at J, with 10 bases between. Looked up from germline, CDR1 is MDHEN and CDR2 is SYDVKM. The CDR3 consists of 15 residues. The CDR3 loop reads CASSTRKANTGELFF. Here the CDR3 DNA reads TGTGCCAGCAGTACCCGTAAGGCGAACACCGGGGAGCTGTTTTTT. Looking up the rest from reference TRBV28 and TRBJ2-2 gives the full variable domain: DVKVTQSSRYLVKRTGEKVFLECVQDMDHENMFWYRQDPGLGLRLIYFSYDVKMKEKGDIPEGYSVSREKKERFSLILESASTNQTSMYLCASSTRKANTGELFFGEGSRLTVL.

The CDR3 sequence is CASSLGQGTGGYTF. In DNA, the CDR3 is TGTGCCAGCAGCTTGGGACAGGGGACGGGTGGCTACACCTTC. The chain has TRBV5-4 and TRBJ1-2; 8 bases fit TRBD1. The CDR3 runs to 14 residues. Germline CDR1 SGHNT, CDR2 YYREEE (reference sequence). V gave up 0 bases and J gave up 7 bases; unmatched junction bases: 5.

The rearrangement uses TRBV4-1 and TRBJ1-4; D gene uncertain. V was shortened by 0 bases and J by 2 bases, with 7 bases between the two germline ends. This CDR3 contains 15 residues. Germline-derived CDR1 and CDR2 are MGHRA and YSYEKL. The CDR3 loop is CASSQDRQTNEKLFF. The CDR3 coding sequence is TGCGCCAGCAGCCAAGATCGCCAGACTAATGAAAAACTGTTTTTT.

The genes are TRBV7-6 and TRBJ2-7; 7 bases line up with TRBD2. CDR1 and CDR2 (germline): SGHVS, FNYEAQ. This CDR3 is built from 14 residues. V was pared by 5 bases and J by 5 bases, with 9 bases of the junction left unmatched. The CDR3 DNA is TGTGCCAGCAGCCTTAGGCCCGCGGGGGACGAGCAGTACTTC. Translated: CASSLRPAGDEQYF. The full variable domain, completed using reference TRBV7-6 and TRBJ2-7, is GAGVSQSPRYKVTKRGQDVALRCDPISGHVSLYWYRQALGQGPEFLTYFNYEAQQDKSGLPNDRFSAERPEGSISTLTIQRTEQRDSAMYRCASSLRPAGDEQYFGPGTRLTVT.

The chain combines TRBV7-2 with TRBJ2-1, with D unresolved. The V and J ends lost 8 bases and 0 bases respectively, with 8 bases between them. The germline V gene encodes CDR1 SGHTA and CDR2 FQGNSA. The CDR3 consists of 13 residues. CDR3 bases: TGTGCCAGCCGCCAGAGCTCCTACAATGAGCAGTTCTTC. It specifies CASRQSSYNEQFF.

The chain has TRBV28 and TRBJ1-5; D is unresolved. Germline values: CDR1 MDHEN, CDR2 SYDVKM. There are 12 residues in the CDR3. The V end lost 6 bases, the J end lost 5 bases, and 8 bases lay between the germline ends. The CDR3 DNA sequence: TGTGCCAGCAGCCGGAGGGATCAGCCCCAGCATTTT. Its translation is CASSRRDQPQHF.

This chain connects TRBV6-5 to TRBJ1-1, with no clear D. The CDR3 totals 11 residues. The germline CDR1 and CDR2 sequences are MNHEY and SVGAGI. With 6 bases removed from V and 1 base from J, the gap between germline ends came to 3 bases. The CDR3 nucleotides are TGTGCCAGCAGCACGAACACTGAAGCTTTCTTT. This encodes CASSTNTEAFF.